Each of the 19 T cell receptor beta chains below was sequenced from the same sample in a study of T cells in narcolepsy. The method was immunoSEQ multiplex PCR; TCRdb's version includes in-frame clones alone and lacks a portion of them. The sample carries more than 20,000 clones, over 75% recorded once. Sequencing was performed on memory (CD45RA-) CD4+ T cells from blood. The receptor set was obtained from a human donor in good health.

The CDR3, as DNA: TGTGCCTGGAGAGGCCGGACAGGGACGCTTTTCCAAGAGACCCAGTACTTC. Protein product: CAWRGRTGTLFQETQYF. The chain employs TRBV30 and TRBJ2-5; the match to TRBD1 covers 8 bases. V lost 3 bases and J lost 1; bases outside the gene matches: 13. This CDR3 is 17 amino acids long. Per the germline V gene, CDR1 is GTSNPN and CDR2 is SVGIG (reference sequence). The full variable domain, rest sourced from reference TRBV30 and TRBJ2-5, is SQTIHQWPATLVQPVGSPLSLECTVEGTSNPNLYWYRQAAGRGLQLLFYSVGIGQISSEVPQNLSASRPQDRQFILSSKKLLLSDSGFYLCAWRGRTGTLFQETQYFGPGTRLLVL.

CDR3 DNA: TGTGCCAGCAGCTTGTCAGGGGATGGCAATCAGCCCCAGCATTTT. It is translated as CASSLSGDGNQPQHF. This chain uses TRBV5-5 with TRBJ1-5; perhaps TRBD1 as D (6 bases). The V and J ends lost 1 base and 2 bases respectively, with 10 bases between them. Germline-derived CDR1 and CDR2 are SGHKS and YYEKEE (reference sequence). This CDR3 is 15 amino acids long.

The J gene is TRBJ2-1, the V gene TRBV19, with a tentative D call TRBD2 (5 bases). The germline V gene encodes CDR1 LNHDA and CDR2 SQIVND (reference sequence). V was clipped by 2 bases and J by 9 bases, with 14 bases between them. The CDR3 is 14 amino acids. As DNA, the CDR3 is TGTGCCAGTAGTATAAAAGCGGCTGGTGTTGAGCAGTTCTTC. This gives the protein CASSIKAAGVEQFF.

This rearrangement joins TRBV4-2 to TRBJ1-2; D may be TRBD1 (5 bases). V dropped 0 bases and J dropped 8 bases, with 16 bases sitting between them. The CDR3 has 15 amino acids. Germline V gene data show CDR1 as LGHNA and CDR2 as YNFKEQ. The CDR3 is CASSQEGPGRGGYTF. The DNA for the CDR3 is TGTGCCAGCAGCCAAGAGGGACCAGGGCGGGGAGGCTACACCTTC.

DNA of the CDR3: TGTGCCAGCAGTCCCCCCACACAGAACACTGAAGCTTTCTTT. Residues: CASSPPTQNTEAFF. The rearrangement links TRBV28 to TRBJ1-1; D not resolved. The CDR3 is made up of 14 amino acids. The germline V gene has CDR1 MDHEN and CDR2 SYDVKM. Trimming stripped 5 bases from V and 1 base from J, with 11 bases between.

The chain has TRBV19 and TRBJ1-1; 11 nucleotides line up with TRBD1. With 4 bases clipped from V and 3 bases from J, the junction kept 4 bases outside the gene matches. The germline V gene encodes CDR1 LNHDA and CDR2 SQIVND (reference sequence). The CDR3 runs to 15 residues. This chain's CDR3 is CASSSPGQGDTEAFF. The CDR3 DNA follows: TGTGCCAGTAGTAGCCCGGGACAGGGGGACACTGAAGCTTTCTTT. Complete variable domain (other parts from reference TRBV19 and TRBJ1-1): DGGITQSPKYLFRKEGQNVTLSCEQNLNHDAMYWYRQDPGQGLRLIYYSQIVNDFQKGDIAEGYSVSREKKESFPLTVTSAQKNPTAFYLCASSSPGQGDTEAFFGQGTRLTVV.

The sample holds one count of this clone. This sequence joins TRBV7-2 and TRBJ1-1; D is unclear. Trimming cost V 4 bases and J 1 base, with 10 bases left between them. Germline-derived CDR1 and CDR2 are SGHTA and FQGNSA. This CDR3 comprises 14 residues. CDR3 loop: CASSSQRGNTEAFF. CDR3 bases: TGTGCCAGCAGCTCGCAACGGGGGAACACTGAAGCTTTCTTT.

The chain carries TRBV5-1 and TRBJ2-1; TRBD1 might be the D (5 bases). The V and J ends lost 0 bases and 6 bases respectively, with 10 bases between them. There are 14 residues in the CDR3. The V gene's germline CDR1 is SGHRS and CDR2 YFSETQ. CDR3 sequence (DNA): TGCGCCAGCAGCTTGGACAGGATGGGCAATGAGCAGTTCTTC. Protein sequence: CASSLDRMGNEQFF.

The chain uses TRBV18 and TRBJ1-6, with 7 bases that match TRBD1. With 3 bases clipped from V and 6 bases from J, the junction kept 5 bases outside the gene matches. The CDR3 consists of 15 residues. Germline V gives CDR1 KGHSH, CDR2 LQKENI. For the CDR3, the DNA is TGTGCCAGCTCACCGAAGGGACAGCTTAATTCACCCCTCCACTTT. Amino acids: CASSPKGQLNSPLHF.

The chain has TRBV19 and TRBJ2-1; a weak D match, TRBD1 (6 bases). V lost 5 bases to trimming and J lost 5 bases, with 13 bases between them. The CDR3 contains 14 residues. Germline CDR1 is LNHDA and CDR2 is SQIVND (reference sequence). CDR3 amino acids: CASSLRQVNNEQFF. The CDR3 DNA follows: TGTGCCAGTAGTCTTAGACAGGTCAACAATGAGCAGTTCTTC.

This clone was seen once. CDR3 amino acids: CAWLLGNQETQYF. The CDR3 DNA reads as TGTGCCTGGTTACTGGGTAACCAAGAGACCCAGTACTTC. The chain links TRBV30 to TRBJ2-5; no firm D call. CDR1 and CDR2 from the germline V gene are GTSNPN and SVGIG (reference sequence). The V end lost 5 bases, the J end lost 0 bases, and 10 bases lay between the germline ends. The CDR3 has 13 residues.

The rearrangement joins TRBV19 to TRBJ1-5; the D is unclear. V lost 7 bases and J 0 bases, leaving 13 bases between the germline ends. CDR3 size: 15 residues. Germline CDR1 reads LNHDA; CDR2 reads SQIVND (reference sequence). As DNA, the CDR3 is TGTGCCAGTATCCAGAGGGATCTTAGCAATCAGCCCCAGCATTTT. This codes for CASIQRDLSNQPQHF.

The chain joins TRBV5-1 to TRBJ2-7; TRBD2 aligns across 10 bases. The V segment lost 0 bases and the J segment 4 bases; nucleotides outside the gene matches: 4. CDR1 and CDR2 from the germline V gene are SGHRS and YFSETQ. The CDR3 sequence is 15 residues long. CDR3 coding DNA: TGCGCCAGCAGCTTGGCCGGGGGACTAGCGTACGAGCAGTACTTC. Residues: CASSLAGGLAYEQYF.

This chain uses TRBV27 with TRBJ2-1; D ambiguous. Looked up from germline, CDR1 is MNHEY and CDR2 is SMNVEV (reference sequence). This CDR3 contains 15 residues. The germline V and J ends were trimmed by 2 bases and 7 bases, with 15 bases remaining between them. The CDR3 spells CASSLMSPERNEQFF. The CDR3 DNA is TGTGCCAGCAGTTTAATGTCCCCGGAGAGGAATGAGCAGTTCTTC.

The V gene is TRBV28, the J gene TRBJ2-3; TRBD1 is a possible D gene (8 bases). Germline V gene sequence: CDR1 MDHEN, CDR2 SYDVKM. Trimming shortened V by 2 bases and J by 6 bases, and 27 bases separated the two germline ends. The CDR3 has 19 residues. This CDR3 is CASSLLGGGDRQGGDTQYF. The CDR3 bases are TGTGCCAGCAGTTTACTAGGAGGGGGGGACAGGCAAGGAGGCGATACGCAGTATTTT.

The chain joins TRBV6-6 to TRBJ1-1, with D uncertain. The CDR3 has 15 residues. Deletions cut 3 bases from V and 0 bases from J, with 11 bases between. Looked up from germline, CDR1 is MNHNY and CDR2 is SVGAGI (reference sequence). CDR3 sequence reads: CASSYDGRMNTEAFF. In DNA, the CDR3 is TGTGCCAGCAGTTATGACGGACGGATGAACACTGAAGCTTTCTTT.

The J gene is TRBJ2-5, the V gene TRBV5-4; the D gene is possibly TRBD1 (6 bases). Looked up from germline, CDR1 is SGHNT and CDR2 is YYREEE (reference sequence). This CDR3 has 15 residues. The V end lost 0 bases, the J end lost 4 bases, and 13 bases lay between the germline ends. The CDR3 sequence: CASSLEGPRGETQYF. The CDR3 coding sequence is TGTGCCAGCAGCTTGGAAGGGCCCAGGGGAGAGACCCAGTACTTC. The complete variable domain, with remaining parts taken from reference TRBV5-4 and TRBJ2-5, reads ETGVTQSPTHLIKTRGQQVTLRCSSQSGHNTVSWYQQALGQGPQFIFQYYREEENGRGNFPPRFSGLQFPNYSSELNVNALELDDSALYLCASSLEGPRGETQYFGPGTRLLVL.

The sample holds one count of this clone. The chain uses TRBV19 and TRBJ1-2; 7 positions agree with TRBD1. V dropped 5 bases and J dropped 4; count of bases not matched to a gene: 13. The CDR3 runs 16 residues. Germline values: CDR1 LNHDA, CDR2 SQIVND (reference sequence). CDR3 protein: CASSLHSLDRSYGYTF. The CDR3 coding sequence is TGTGCCAGTAGTTTACACTCTCTGGACAGGAGCTATGGCTACACCTTC.

The gene calls are TRBV5-1 and TRBJ2-7; weak D call: TRBD1 (6 bases). Germline lookup yields CDR1 SGHRS and CDR2 YFSETQ. The CDR3 has 13 residues. V lost 4 bases and J 5 bases, leaving 13 bases between the germline ends. The CDR3 here is CASSHTGKHEQYF. In nucleotides, the CDR3 is TGCGCCAGCAGCCACACAGGGAAGCACGAGCAGTACTTC.